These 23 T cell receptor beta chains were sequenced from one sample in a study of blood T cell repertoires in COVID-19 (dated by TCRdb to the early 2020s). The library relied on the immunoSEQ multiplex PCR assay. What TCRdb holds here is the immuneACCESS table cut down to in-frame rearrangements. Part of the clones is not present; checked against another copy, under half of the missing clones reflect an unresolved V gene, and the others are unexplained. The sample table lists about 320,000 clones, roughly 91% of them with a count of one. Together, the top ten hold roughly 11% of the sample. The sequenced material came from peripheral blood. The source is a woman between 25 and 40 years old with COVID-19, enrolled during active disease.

The CDR3 loop reads CASSFDTGVLVNEQFF. CDR3 DNA sequence: TGTGCCAGCAGTTTTGATACAGGGGTATTGGTAAATGAGCAGTTCTTC. The chain couples TRBV27 to TRBJ2-1, with 7 bases identical to TRBD1. Germline V gene lookup returns CDR1 MNHEY and CDR2 SMNVEV (reference sequence). The CDR3 has 16 residues. After removal of 3 bases from V and 7 bases from J, the junction contained 12 bases not matched to a gene.

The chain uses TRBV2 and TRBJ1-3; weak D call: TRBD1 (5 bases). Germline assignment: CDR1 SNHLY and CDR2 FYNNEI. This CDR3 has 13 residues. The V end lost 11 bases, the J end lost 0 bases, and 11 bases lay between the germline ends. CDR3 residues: CAPGGVSGNTIYF. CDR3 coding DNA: TGTGCCCCAGGAGGGGTCTCTGGAAACACCATATATTTT.

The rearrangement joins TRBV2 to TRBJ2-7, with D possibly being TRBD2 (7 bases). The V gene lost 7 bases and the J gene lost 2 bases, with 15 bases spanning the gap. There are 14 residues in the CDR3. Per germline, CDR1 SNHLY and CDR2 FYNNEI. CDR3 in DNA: TGTGCCAGCATCCTAAGGGAGGGGGCCTACGAGCAGTACTTC. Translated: CASILREGAYEQYF. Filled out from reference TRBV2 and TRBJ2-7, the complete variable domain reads EPEVTQTPSHQVTQMGQEVILRCVPISNHLYFYWYRQILGQKVEFLVSFYNNEISEKSEIFDDQFSVERPDGSNFTLKIRSTKLEDSAMYFCASILREGAYEQYFGPGTRLTVT.

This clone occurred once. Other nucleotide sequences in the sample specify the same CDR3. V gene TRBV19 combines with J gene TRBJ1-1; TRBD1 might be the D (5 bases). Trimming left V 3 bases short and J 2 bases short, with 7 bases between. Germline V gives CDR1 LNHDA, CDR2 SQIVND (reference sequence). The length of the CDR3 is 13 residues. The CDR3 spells CASSIGGNTEAFF. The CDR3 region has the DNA TGTGCCAGTAGTATCGGGGGAAACACTGAAGCTTTCTTT.

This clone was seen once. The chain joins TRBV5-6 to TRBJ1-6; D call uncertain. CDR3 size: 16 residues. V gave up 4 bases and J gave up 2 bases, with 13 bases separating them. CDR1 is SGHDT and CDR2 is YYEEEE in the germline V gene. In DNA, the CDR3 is TGTGCCAGCAGCCTTGGCCGGAGGGCCTATAATTCACCCCTCCACTTT. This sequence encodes CASSLGRRAYNSPLHF.

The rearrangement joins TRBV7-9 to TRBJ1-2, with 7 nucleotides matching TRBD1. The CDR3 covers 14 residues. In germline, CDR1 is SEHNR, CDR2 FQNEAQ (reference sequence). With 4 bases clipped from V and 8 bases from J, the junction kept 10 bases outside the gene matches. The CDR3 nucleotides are TGTGCCAGCAGCTCCCCCCTGGACAGGAGGGGCTACACCTTC. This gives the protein CASSSPLDRRGYTF.

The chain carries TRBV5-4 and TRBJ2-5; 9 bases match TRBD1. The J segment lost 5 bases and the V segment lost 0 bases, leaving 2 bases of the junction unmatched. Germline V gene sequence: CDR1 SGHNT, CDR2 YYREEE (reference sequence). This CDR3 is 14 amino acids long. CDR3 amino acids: CASSLDRGRETQYF. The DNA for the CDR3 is TGTGCCAGCAGCTTGGACAGGGGGCGGGAGACCCAGTACTTC.

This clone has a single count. The CDR3 reads CASSRTGPTSEQYF. CDR3 in DNA: TGTGCCAGCAGCCGTACCGGGCCGACTAGCGAGCAGTACTTC. The gene calls are TRBV28 and TRBJ2-7; D perhaps matches TRBD2 (6 bases). This CDR3 spans 14 amino acids. The V and J ends lost 6 bases and 6 bases respectively, with 18 bases between them. CDR1 MDHEN and CDR2 SYDVKM come from the germline V gene.

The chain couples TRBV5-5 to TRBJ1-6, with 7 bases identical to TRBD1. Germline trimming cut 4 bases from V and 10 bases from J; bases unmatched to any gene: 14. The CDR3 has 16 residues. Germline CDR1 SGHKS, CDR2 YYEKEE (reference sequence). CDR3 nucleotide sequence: TGTGCCAGCAGCGTTCCCGACAGGGATTTAGGCTCACCCCTCCACTTT. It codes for CASSVPDRDLGSPLHF.

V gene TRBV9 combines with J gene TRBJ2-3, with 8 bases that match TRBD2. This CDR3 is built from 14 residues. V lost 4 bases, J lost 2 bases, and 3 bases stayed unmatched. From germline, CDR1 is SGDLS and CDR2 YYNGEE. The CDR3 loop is CASSPGGHTDTQYF. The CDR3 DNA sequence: TGTGCCAGCAGCCCGGGGGGGCACACAGATACGCAGTATTTT.

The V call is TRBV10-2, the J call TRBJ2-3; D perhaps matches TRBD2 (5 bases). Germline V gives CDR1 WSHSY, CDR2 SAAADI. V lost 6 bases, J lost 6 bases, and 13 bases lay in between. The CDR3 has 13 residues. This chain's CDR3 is CASRLSRRDTQYF. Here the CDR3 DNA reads TGCGCCAGCAGGTTGAGCCGGAGGGATACGCAGTATTTT.

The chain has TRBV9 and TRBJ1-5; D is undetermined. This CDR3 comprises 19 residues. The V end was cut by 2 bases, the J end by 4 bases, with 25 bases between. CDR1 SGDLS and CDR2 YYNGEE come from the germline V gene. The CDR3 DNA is TGTGCCAGCAGCGTCACTGGAGGGCAATACCCACGTCTAAATCAGCCCCAGCATTTT. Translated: CASSVTGGQYPRLNQPQHF.

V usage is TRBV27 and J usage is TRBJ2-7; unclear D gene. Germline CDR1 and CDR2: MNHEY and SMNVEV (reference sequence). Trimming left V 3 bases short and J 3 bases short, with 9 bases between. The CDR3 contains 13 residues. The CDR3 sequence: CASSLAVSYEQYF. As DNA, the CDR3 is TGTGCCAGCAGTTTGGCTGTCAGCTACGAGCAGTACTTC.

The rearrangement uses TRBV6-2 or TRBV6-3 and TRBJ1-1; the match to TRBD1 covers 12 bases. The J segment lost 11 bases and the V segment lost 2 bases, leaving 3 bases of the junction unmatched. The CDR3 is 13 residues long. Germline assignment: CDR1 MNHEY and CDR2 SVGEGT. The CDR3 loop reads CASSYRDRGLAFF. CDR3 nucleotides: TGTGCCAGCAGTTACCGGGACAGGGGGCTGGCTTTCTTT.

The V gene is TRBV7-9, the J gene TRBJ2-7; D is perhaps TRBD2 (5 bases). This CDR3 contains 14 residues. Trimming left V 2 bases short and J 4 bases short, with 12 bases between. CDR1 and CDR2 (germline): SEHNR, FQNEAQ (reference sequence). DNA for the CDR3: TGTGCCAGCAGCTTATTTGAGGCGGGTTACGAGCAGTACTTC. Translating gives CASSLFEAGYEQYF.

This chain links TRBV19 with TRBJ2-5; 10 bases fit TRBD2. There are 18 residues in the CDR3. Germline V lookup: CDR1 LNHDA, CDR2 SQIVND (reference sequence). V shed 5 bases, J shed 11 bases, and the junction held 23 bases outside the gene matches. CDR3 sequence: CASSSDYAGLAVRGRQYF. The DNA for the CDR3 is TGTGCCAGTAGTTCTGACTATGCCGGACTAGCGGTCCGCGGGAGACAGTACTTC.

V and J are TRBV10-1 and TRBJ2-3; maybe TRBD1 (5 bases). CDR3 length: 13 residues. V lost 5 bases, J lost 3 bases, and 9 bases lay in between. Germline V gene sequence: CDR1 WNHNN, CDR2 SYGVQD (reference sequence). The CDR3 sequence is CASSLGLTDTQYF. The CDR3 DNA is TGCGCCAGCAGTCTGGGGCTGACAGATACGCAGTATTTT.

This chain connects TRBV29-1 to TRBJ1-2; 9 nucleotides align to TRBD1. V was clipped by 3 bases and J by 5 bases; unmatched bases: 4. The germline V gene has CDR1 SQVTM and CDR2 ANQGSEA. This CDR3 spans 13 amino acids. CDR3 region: CSVDPGTGYGYTF. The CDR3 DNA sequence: TGCAGCGTTGACCCCGGGACAGGGTATGGCTACACCTTC.

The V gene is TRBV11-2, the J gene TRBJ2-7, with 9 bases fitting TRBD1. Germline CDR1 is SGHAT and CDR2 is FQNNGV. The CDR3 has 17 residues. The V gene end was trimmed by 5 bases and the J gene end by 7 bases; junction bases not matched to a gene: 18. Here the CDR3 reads CASSRGERTGVAREQYF. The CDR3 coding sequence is TGTGCCAGCAGCCGGGGAGAGAGGACAGGGGTCGCGAGGGAGCAGTACTTC.

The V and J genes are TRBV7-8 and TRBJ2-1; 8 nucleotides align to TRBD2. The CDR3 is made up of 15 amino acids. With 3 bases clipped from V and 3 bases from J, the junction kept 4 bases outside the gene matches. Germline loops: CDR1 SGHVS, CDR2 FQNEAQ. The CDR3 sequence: CASSFGRGDYNEQFF. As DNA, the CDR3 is TGTGCCAGCAGCTTTGGGCGGGGGGACTACAATGAGCAGTTCTTC.

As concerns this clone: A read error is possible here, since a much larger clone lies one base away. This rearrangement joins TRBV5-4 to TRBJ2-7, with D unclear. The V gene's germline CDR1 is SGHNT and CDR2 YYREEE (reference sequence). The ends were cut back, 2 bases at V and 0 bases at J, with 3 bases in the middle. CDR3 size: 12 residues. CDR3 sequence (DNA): TGTGCCAGCAGCTTCAGCTCCTACGAGCAGTACTTC. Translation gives CASSFSSYEQYF.

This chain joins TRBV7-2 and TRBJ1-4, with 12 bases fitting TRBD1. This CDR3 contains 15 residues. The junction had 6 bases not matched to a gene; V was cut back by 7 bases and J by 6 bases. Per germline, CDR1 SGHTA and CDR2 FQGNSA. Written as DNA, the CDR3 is TGTGCCAGCACCGGGACAGGGGGCGGGGATGAAAAACTGTTTTTT. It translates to CASTGTGGGDEKLFF.

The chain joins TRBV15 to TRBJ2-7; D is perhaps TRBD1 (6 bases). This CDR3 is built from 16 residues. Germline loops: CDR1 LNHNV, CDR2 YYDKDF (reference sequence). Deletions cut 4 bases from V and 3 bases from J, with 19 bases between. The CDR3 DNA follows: TGTGCCACCAGCATAATTTCAGGGGAAAAGGTCTACGAGCAGTACTTC. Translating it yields CATSIISGEKVYEQYF.